This T cell receptor beta chain is drawn from a study of cytomegalovirus exposure and HLA in healthy donors. Germline CDR1 reads SGHVS; CDR2 reads FQNEAQ. There are 17 residues in the CDR3. V lost 7 bases and J 4 bases, leaving 20 bases between the germline ends. Study-level results: In vitro checks showed that a few CMV-associated chains really do target CMV antigens. Serostatus for CMV was the only available immune exposure information.

As concerns this clone: Its antigen is not identified.

The PCR employed 60 Vbeta primers together with 13 Jbeta primers. This table comes from immunoSEQ multiplex PCR, and its TCRdb copy is limited to in-frame clones, with some not included. Among around 130,000 clones listed, 82% were seen once. Sequenced material: PBMCs. The clonotype was recovered from a boy aged 2 to 10 in good health and CMV-seronegative. The V gene is TRBV7-8, the J gene TRBJ2-6; D is possibly TRBD2 (7 bases). CDR3 amino acids: CASTKGGPPDGANVLTF. The CDR3 nucleotides are TGTGCCAGCACCAAGGGGGGGCCTCCAGACGGGGCCAACGTCCTGACTTTC. The whole variable domain, remainder taken from reference TRBV7-8 and TRBJ2-6, is GAGVSQSPRYKVAKRGQDVALRCDPISGHVSLFWYQQALGQGPEFLTYFQNEAQLDKSGLPSDRFFAERPEGSVSTLKIQRTQQEDSAVYLCASTKGGPPDGANVLTFGAGSRLTVL.